The 9 T cell receptor beta chains below were found in one sample sequenced in a study of blood T cells in healthy people across ages. Through a sample-barcoded 5' primer and a J-beta primer mix, a second PCR was run for about 6 to 11 cycles. TCRdb independently ran MiXCR on the 5' RACE reads; one entry per CDR3 protein. The sample includes around 1.1 million distinct CDR3 sequences, 35% to 45% of them seen just once. Sequences were obtained from blood. These receptors all stem from a man younger than 35 in good health.

This clonotype came up a few times. CDR3 protein: CSVPRGSYTDTQYF. The CDR3 nucleotides are TGCAGTGTCCCGCGGGGGAGCTACACAGATACGCAGTATTTT. The genes are TRBV20-1 and TRBJ2-3; 7 nucleotides match TRBD2. V lost 7 bases and J lost 2; bases outside the gene matches: 9. The CDR3 runs 14 residues. Looked up from germline, CDR1 is DFQATT and CDR2 is SNEGSKA (reference sequence).

This clonotype was detected only a few times. The chain uses TRBV24-1 and TRBJ2-3; D is undetermined. Deletions cut 4 bases from V and 6 bases from J, with 10 bases between. Germline lookup yields CDR1 KGHDR and CDR2 SFDVKD. The CDR3 contains 13 residues. DNA of the CDR3: TGTGCCACCAGTGACCCACCCGGGGATACGCAGTATTTT. Translated: CATSDPPGDTQYF.

This sequence joins TRBV7-2 and TRBJ2-7; TRBD1 might be the D (5 bases). The CDR3 runs to 15 residues. Germline lookup yields CDR1 SGHTA and CDR2 FQGNSA. Trimming took off 1 base at V and 4 bases at J, with 14 bases between the two ends. This CDR3 reads CASSLVGQGGYEQYF. As DNA, the CDR3 is TGTGCCAGCAGCTTAGTGGGGCAGGGTGGTTACGAGCAGTACTTC.

The CDR3 loop is CATKGGGLYEQYF. The CDR3 DNA is TGTGCCACAAAAGGGGGGGGTCTCTACGAGCAGTACTTC. The rearrangement links TRBV27 to TRBJ2-7; the D gene is possibly TRBD2 (7 bases). Trimming stripped 10 bases from V and 3 bases from J, with 16 bases between. This CDR3 spans 13 amino acids. Germline V CDR1 and CDR2: MNHEY, SMNVEV (reference sequence).

This clonotype was recorded a few times. The chain recombines TRBV12-3 or TRBV12-4 with TRBJ1-6, with D possibly being TRBD1 (6 bases). V shed 7 bases and J shed 8 bases, with 12 bases lying between them. The CDR3 loop spans 13 amino acids. For the CDR3, the DNA is TGTGCCAGCACCCGATACAGGGATTCACCCCTCCACTTT. Amino acid sequence: CASTRYRDSPLHF.

V gene TRBV20-1 combines with J gene TRBJ1-5; 7 bases match TRBD1. J gave up 5 bases and V 1 base, and 14 bases lay outside the gene matches. Germline values: CDR1 DFQATT, CDR2 SNEGSKA (reference sequence). CDR3 length: 17 amino acids. The CDR3 loop is CSARAYRQGYNDQPQHF. The CDR3 DNA is TGCAGTGCTAGAGCGTATAGACAGGGATACAACGATCAGCCCCAGCATTTT.

This clonotype was seen just once. This chain uses TRBV9 with TRBJ1-2, with D possibly being TRBD1 (5 bases). With 4 bases removed from V and 7 bases from J, the gap between germline ends came to 11 bases. The germline CDR1 and CDR2 sequences are SGDLS and YYNGEE. The CDR3 is 12 residues long. DNA of the CDR3: TGTGCCAGCAGCCCTCCCCAGGGTGGCTACACCTTC. Amino acids: CASSPPQGGYTF.

This clonotype has a handful of counts. The chain employs TRBV7-2 and TRBJ2-3; 7 positions agree with TRBD2. Germline V gives CDR1 SGHTA, CDR2 FQGNSA. Losses at the gene ends were 3 bases for V and 0 bases for J; bases not matched to a gene: 9. The CDR3 extends over 17 amino acids. DNA for the CDR3: TGTGCCAGCAGCTTCCCTAGCAGCGGGGAGAGCACAGATACGCAGTATTTT. It codes for CASSFPSSGESTDTQYF.

The chain links TRBV28 to TRBJ1-5, with unresolved D. The germline V and J ends were trimmed by 8 bases and 5 bases, with 4 bases remaining between them. The CDR3 runs 10 residues. CDR1 is MDHEN and CDR2 is SYDVKM in the germline V gene. CDR3 loop: CASSDQPQHF. The CDR3 DNA reads TGTGCCAGCTCAGATCAGCCCCAGCATTTT.